This T cell receptor beta chain was obtained from a study of shared clonotypes between healthy human individuals. Germline assignment: CDR1 LNHDA and CDR2 SQIVND (reference sequence). V lost 3 bases and J 3 bases, leaving 12 bases between the germline ends. This CDR3 has 15 amino acids. Naive CD8 cells lacked CD45RO, underwent positive selection for CCR7 and left out terminally differentiated effector memory CD45RA+ cells. Per the original data handling: There were no quality scores in the junction-only immunoSEQ sequences, so filtering differed. Assay used: immunoSEQ multiplex PCR; TCRdb lists only in-frame clones, some missing. The V and J calls and clone size are taken from that table; D and trimming were inferred from the DNA. The table has approximately 720,000 clones, 92% seen once.

The sequencing sample was made of naive CD8+ T cells sorted from blood. The rearrangement joins TRBV19 to TRBJ2-1, with TRBD2 as a possible D gene (6 bases). The TCR comes from a man between 25 and 39 years old in good health. The CDR3 protein is CASSIGRGYYNEQFF. CDR3 bases: TGTGCCAGTAGTATCGGGCGGGGCTACTACAATGAGCAGTTCTTC.